This T cell receptor (beta chain) was captured by sequencing in a study of identical twins. The study's findings and limits: Shared out-of-frame alpha sequences (those common to twins) showed excess low generation probability.

Germline V CDR1 and CDR2: MDHEN, SYDVKM. CDR3 length: 18 residues. J was trimmed by 1 base and V by 0 bases; bases with no gene match: 6. cDNA carried unique molecular identifiers, and a universal primer site was added by template switching. MiXCR, run by TCRdb on the 5' RACE reads, gives a single entry per CDR3 protein. The sample lists about 900,000 distinct CDR3 sequences, around an eighth occurring once. Comments on this clonotype: The antigen is unknown.

There were only healthy Caucasians among the donors. The same data also contributed to another study, on yellow fever vaccine responses in identical twins.

The sequence derives from a woman in her late teens or twenties in good health. This chain uses TRBV28 with TRBJ2-3, with 11 bases fitting TRBD2. The sequenced material came from PBMCs. Here the CDR3 reads CASSLWSSGRKGTDTQYF. In DNA form, the CDR3 reads TGTGCCAGCAGTTTATGGTCTAGCGGGAGGAAGGGCACAGATACGCAGTATTTT.